One and the same sample provided the 19 T cell receptor beta chains below, sequenced in a study of T cell responses to AZD1222 COVID-19 vaccine. Clones were read by immunoSEQ multiplex PCR, and TCRdb kept only the in-frame ones, dropping some. This sample has about 84,000 clones; 70% to 90% occur once, and the top ten carry about 10%. The sample here was peripheral blood, taken 28 days after the second AZD1222 dose. The receptors derive from an adult who received the AZD1222 COVID-19 vaccine.

The chain uses TRBV19 and TRBJ2-4; tentatively, D is TRBD2 (5 bases). V was cut by 3 bases and J by 2 bases, with 8 bases left in between. CDR3 length: 14 amino acids. Germline CDR1 and CDR2: LNHDA and SQIVND (reference sequence). Here the CDR3 DNA reads TGTGCCAGTAGTATTGGACTTCCCAAAAACATTCAGTACTTC. Translating it yields CASSIGLPKNIQYF.

J is TRBJ2-1 and V is TRBV7-9; 13 positions match TRBD2. Trimming cost V 8 bases and J 0 bases; bases outside gene matches: 7. Germline V gene data show CDR1 as SEHNR and CDR2 as FQNEAQ (reference sequence). CDR3 length: 17 residues. The CDR3 sequence: CASGTSGATSSYNEQFF. In nucleotides, the CDR3 is TGTGCCAGCGGGACTAGCGGGGCTACTAGCTCCTACAATGAGCAGTTCTTC.

The genes are TRBV4-1 and TRBJ2-3; 14 bases are shared with TRBD2. CDR3 size: 19 residues. CDR1 and CDR2 (germline): MGHRA, YSYEKL. Trimming cost V 0 bases and J 1 base; bases outside gene matches: 6. In DNA form, the CDR3 reads TGCGCCAGCAGCCAAGATGGACTAGCGGGGGGTCGCGGCACAGATACGCAGTATTTT. This gives the protein CASSQDGLAGGRGTDTQYF.

The chain employs TRBV29-1 and TRBJ2-2, with TRBD1 matching 7 bases. The CDR3 length is 13 residues. Germline V gene data show CDR1 as SQVTM and CDR2 as ANQGSEA. The trim removed 6 bases at V and 2 bases at J, leaving 3 bases unmatched. CDR3 amino acids: CSVRQGNTGELFF. The DNA of the CDR3 is TGCAGCGTCCGACAGGGCAACACCGGGGAGCTGTTTTTT.

The rearrangement uses TRBV3-1 (or the pseudogene TRBV3-2) and TRBJ1-3, with D possibly TRBD1 on 5 matching bases. The CDR3 loop spans 15 amino acids. Looked up from germline, CDR1 is LGHDT and CDR2 is YNNKEL (reference sequence). Trimming took 4 bases from V and 0 from J, leaving 10 bases between them. The DNA for the CDR3 is TGTGCCAGCAGCCTGGGGACTATCTCTGGAAACACCATATATTTT. Residues: CASSLGTISGNTIYF.

This clone showed up just a few times. The rearrangement links TRBV6-5 to TRBJ1-6, with TRBD1 matching over 9 bases. After removal of 6 bases from V and 9 bases from J, the junction contained 9 bases not matched to a gene. CDR3 length: 15 residues. Germline CDR1 is MNHEY and CDR2 is SVGAGI. CDR3 nucleotides: TGTGCCAGCAGAACCTACGACAGGGGGAGTTCACCCCTCCACTTT. This translates into CASRTYDRGSSPLHF.

V gene TRBV19 combines with J gene TRBJ1-5; a weak D match, TRBD1 (5 bases). Trimming removed 3 bases from V and 7 bases from J, with 10 bases in between. The length of the CDR3 is 13 residues. The germline V gene encodes CDR1 LNHDA and CDR2 SQIVND (reference sequence). Written as DNA, the CDR3 is TGTGCCAGTAGTATGAGGGGCGCCCAGCCCCAGCATTTT. Its translation: CASSMRGAQPQHF.

The J gene is TRBJ2-1, the V gene TRBV2; D perhaps matches TRBD1 (6 bases). The germline CDR1 and CDR2 sequences are SNHLY and FYNNEI. CDR3 length equals 14 residues. The ends were cut back, 5 bases at V and 6 bases at J, with 14 bases in the middle. The CDR3 reads CASSNNRAVNEQFF. The CDR3 region has the DNA TGTGCCAGCAGTAATAACAGGGCAGTCAATGAGCAGTTCTTC.

This chain joins TRBV7-2 and TRBJ1-5; no clear D. The CDR3 length is 14 residues. The germline V gene encodes CDR1 SGHTA and CDR2 FQGNSA. Trimming pared 2 bases from V and 2 bases from J, leaving 7 bases between. This chain's CDR3 is CASSLFGGNQPQHF. The CDR3 bases are TGTGCCAGCAGCTTATTCGGGGGCAATCAGCCCCAGCATTTT.

The chain combines TRBV6-5 with TRBJ1-5; TRBD1 agrees at 10 bases. CDR1 MNHEY and CDR2 SVGAGI come from the germline V gene. This CDR3 is built from 16 residues. Trimming removed 0 bases from V and 2 bases from J; junction bases left unmatched: 1. The CDR3 region is CASSYSGTGGNQPQHF. The CDR3 DNA reads as TGTGCCAGCAGTTACTCGGGGACAGGGGGCAATCAGCCCCAGCATTTT.

The genes are TRBV13 and TRBJ2-7, with D possibly TRBD2 on 6 matching bases. V dropped 5 bases and J dropped 7 bases, with 18 bases sitting between them. The CDR3 consists of 14 residues. Germline CDR1 is PRHDT and CDR2 is FYEKMQ (reference sequence). The CDR3 here is CASSLGTLGREQYF. The CDR3 region has the DNA TGTGCCAGCAGCCTTGGGACCCTAGGGAGGGAGCAGTACTTC.

The V gene is TRBV7-6, the J gene TRBJ1-4, with a tentative D call TRBD1 (6 bases). With 5 bases removed from V and 2 bases from J, the gap between germline ends came to 12 bases. The CDR3 runs to 15 residues. Germline V gives CDR1 SGHVS, CDR2 FNYEAQ. The CDR3 nucleotides read TGTGCCAGCAGCCCGCACAGGGCCACTAATGAAAAACTGTTTTTT. Translation gives CASSPHRATNEKLFF.

The sample holds one count of this clone. The chain employs TRBV10-3 and TRBJ1-2; D uncertain. The germline V gene encodes CDR1 ENHRY and CDR2 SYGVKD. With 3 bases removed from V and 8 bases from J, the gap between germline ends came to 13 bases. The CDR3 runs to 13 residues. Here the CDR3 DNA reads TGTGCCATCAGTGACTGGGCCCAGTGGGGCTACACCTTC. This gives the protein CAISDWAQWGYTF.

In its sample, this clone was seen a few times. The genes are TRBV29-1 and TRBJ1-2, with 9 bases matching TRBD1. The V and J ends lost 6 bases and 4 bases, in that order; junction bases with no gene match: 9. Germline CDR1 SQVTM, CDR2 ANQGSEA. The CDR3 has 14 residues. CDR3 residues: CSVATGGAVYGYTF. The DNA of the CDR3 is TGCAGCGTCGCAACAGGGGGCGCCGTCTATGGCTACACCTTC.

CDR3 residues: CASSPAQTYEQYF. CDR3 nucleotide sequence: TGTGCCAGCTCACCAGCACAAACCTACGAGCAGTACTTC. The V gene is TRBV18, the J gene TRBJ2-7; D unresolved. CDR1 and CDR2 from the germline V gene are KGHSH and LQKENI. The CDR3 covers 13 residues. Trimming cost V 2 bases and J 2 bases, with 7 bases left between them.

The chain combines TRBV5-6 with TRBJ2-3; 10 bases fit TRBD1. Germline trimming cut 3 bases from V and 1 base from J; bases unmatched to any gene: 8. Germline assignment: CDR1 SGHDT and CDR2 YYEEEE. This CDR3 is 17 amino acids long. The CDR3 is CASSYGTGTGGTDTQYF. The DNA for the CDR3 is TGTGCCAGCAGCTACGGAACCGGGACAGGGGGCACAGATACGCAGTATTTT. The variable domain in full, completed from reference TRBV5-6 and TRBJ2-3, reads DAGVTQSPTHLIKTRGQQVTLRCSPKSGHDTVSWYQQALGQGPQFIFQYYEEEERQRGNFPDRFSGHQFPNYSSELNVNALLLGDSALYLCASSYGTGTGGTDTQYFGPGTRLTVL.

V and J are TRBV6-5 and TRBJ2-7; the D gene could be TRBD1 or TRBD2 (6 bases each). The ends were cut back, 4 bases at V and 2 bases at J, with 18 bases in the middle. From germline, CDR1 is MNHEY and CDR2 SVGAGI. The CDR3 spans 16 residues. The CDR3 sequence: CASSLVSGGTTYEQYF. DNA for the CDR3: TGTGCCAGCAGTTTAGTGTCGGGCGGGACAACCTACGAGCAGTACTTC.

The V gene is TRBV10-3, the J gene TRBJ1-1; D ambiguous. From germline, CDR1 is ENHRY and CDR2 SYGVKD. This CDR3 is 11 amino acids long. V lost 6 bases to trimming and J lost 8 bases, with 10 bases between them. In DNA, the CDR3 is TGTGCCATCAGGAGAGAGGGAGAAGCTTTCTTT. This gives the protein CAIRREGEAFF.

The chain combines TRBV7-6 with TRBJ1-6; 7 bases line up with TRBD1. V lost 1 base and J lost 7; bases outside the gene matches: 4. The CDR3 is 15 amino acids. Germline CDR1 reads SGHVS; CDR2 reads FNYEAQ. CDR3 protein: CASSLEGTVNSPLHF. In nucleotides, the CDR3 is TGTGCCAGCAGCTTAGAGGGGACAGTAAATTCACCCCTCCACTTT.